This entry is about one T cell receptor (beta chain). The target antigen is unknown. This entry comes from a study of cytomegalovirus exposure and HLA in healthy donors. The CDR3 totals 17 residues. Germline V gene lookup returns CDR1 MGHRA and CDR2 YSYEKL. Trimming removed 1 base at V and 4 bases at J, with 16 bases between. Study-wide results and limits: The majority of TCR sequences were rare, yet some public TCRs appeared in many donors.

Use of 60 Vbeta and 13 Jbeta primers characterized the PCR. Here immunoSEQ multiplex PCR was the method, and the copy in TCRdb shows in-frame clones only, minus some. This repertoire shows 100,000 to 150,000 clones, 65% to 85% found once; its top ten account for 4%. The chain recombines TRBV4-1 with TRBJ2-2; D is undetermined. This receptor was obtained from a man aged 18 to 29 in good health and CMV-seropositive. Sequenced material: PBMCs. The CDR3 nucleotides read TGCGCCAGCAGCCAAGTGATCCGGAGCCCCGGCACCGGGGAGCTGTTTTTT. It yields the protein CASSQVIRSPGTGELFF.